This TCR beta chain derives from a study of T cells in Graves' hyperthyroidism and ophthalmopathy. Regarding the study as a whole: The model's output predicted ophthalmopathy at a median of 6.5 months prior to onset. Separation of ophthalmopathy from stable hyperthyroidism was achieved by a 13 V-J model. Blood also carried most thyroid clonotypes expanded above 0.001.

Germline loops: CDR1 SGHDT, CDR2 YYEEEE. The CDR3 has 13 residues. Trimming pared 2 bases from V and 7 bases from J, leaving 12 bases between. The CDR3 regions of TCR beta were amplified from RNA transcripts. In the first-round RT-PCR of the TCR CDR3, the HTBI primer set was used. TCRdb processed the multiplex PCR reads anew with MiXCR; each CDR3 protein has one entry. Of 550,000 to 600,000 distinct CDR3 sequences listed, 14% were seen once; the top ten hold roughly 7.7%. As concerns this clonotype: Its target is not known.

The V gene is TRBV5-6, the J gene TRBJ1-1; weak D call: TRBD1 (6 bases). The receptor comes from a woman aged 18-29 years with Graves' ophthalmopathy. Sequenced material: blood. The CDR3 sequence: CASSLIDRNEAFF. The CDR3 nucleotides are TGTGCCAGCAGCTTAATCGACAGGAATGAAGCTTTCTTT.